This is a list of T cell receptor beta chains from one sample in a study of vaccination and CD4 T cells after COVID-19. TCRdb re-derived calls from the PCR reads in MiXCR, one entry per CDR3 protein. The sample records about 7,500 distinct CDR3 sequences, 39% being singletons. Their antigens are not known. The specimen sequenced was CD4+ T cells from blood, cultured in vitro. These receptors originate from a human donor in good health. CDR3s include the opening cysteine and the closing phenylalanine or tryptophan. Each record gives: V gene, J gene, CDR3 length, clone size, D gene, CDR3 protein, CDR3 DNA. A D gene is named only where the DNA matches it firmly. Clone size appears in some rows only: once, few, many, or a class for an expanded clone.

V: TRBV2; J: TRBJ2-5; length: 16; size: few; D: NA; CDR3: CASSEAPRQFQETQYF; DNA: TGTGCCAGCAGTGAGGCCCCCCGACAGTTCCAAGAGACCCAGTACTTC
V: TRBV19; J: TRBJ2-3; length: 15; size: few; D: TRBD2; CDR3: CASSGTSGGTDTQYF; DNA: TGTGCCAGTAGCGGGACTAGCGGGGGGACAGATACGCAGTATTTT
V: TRBV7-2; J: TRBJ2-5; length: 14; size: few; D: TRBD2; CDR3: CASSFTGGQETQYF; DNA: TGTGCCAGCAGCTTTACGGGGGGGCAAGAGACCCAGTACTTC
V: TRBV6-5; J: TRBJ2-3; length: 13; size: NA; D: NA; CDR3: CASRLLTGDTQYF; DNA: TGTGCCAGCAGGTTACTAACGGGAGATACGCAGTATTTT
V: TRBV20-1; J: TRBJ1-2; length: 12; size: NA; D: NA; CDR3: CSASWDRGGYTF; DNA: TGCAGTGCTAGTTGGGATAGGGGAGGCTACACCTTC
V: TRBV20-1; J: TRBJ1-6; length: 16; size: NA; D: NA; CDR3: CSTRDQGKNYNSPLHF; DNA: TGCAGTACTAGAGATCAGGGCAAGAACTATAATTCACCCCTCCACTTT
V: TRBV7-2; J: TRBJ2-5; length: 15; size: NA; D: NA; CDR3: CASSPVGPSQETQYF; DNA: TGTGCCAGCAGCCCAGTTGGGCCCAGTCAAGAGACCCAGTACTTC
V: TRBV12-3/TRBV12-4; J: TRBJ1-2; length: 14; size: few; D: TRBD1; CDR3: CASRSDTGVYGYTF; DNA: TGTGCCAGCAGATCAGACACAGGGGTCTATGGCTACACCTTC
V: TRBV4-1; J: TRBJ1-3; length: 17; size: once; D: NA; CDR3: CASSQGGGASSGNTIYF; DNA: TGCGCCAGCAGCCAAGGGGGCGGGGCATCCTCTGGAAACACCATATATTTT
V: TRBV6-5; J: TRBJ1-1; length: 17; size: NA; D: NA; CDR3: CASSYTPGGGGGAEAFF; DNA: TGTGCCAGCAGTTACACCCCCGGCGGCGGGGGGGGGGCTGAAGCTTTCTTT
V: TRBV7-2; J: TRBJ2-5; length: 16; size: few; D: TRBD2; CDR3: CASSLQRGGGGETQYF; DNA: TGTGCCAGCAGCTTACAGCGGGGGGGAGGGGGAGAGACCCAGTACTTC
V: TRBV29-1; J: TRBJ2-4; length: 13; size: NA; D: NA; CDR3: CSVVWGAKNIQYF; DNA: TGCAGCGTTGTTTGGGGAGCCAAAAACATTCAGTACTTC
V: TRBV11-1; J: TRBJ2-5; length: 15; size: few; D: NA; CDR3: CASSPYYREEETQYF; DNA: TGTGCCAGCAGCCCCTACTACAGGGAGGAGGAGACCCAGTACTTC